One sample yielded the 12 T cell receptor beta chains listed below, sequenced in a study of blood T cell repertoires in COVID-19. Using immunoSEQ multiplex PCR, the repertoire was profiled, and TCRdb retains in-frame clones only, with some absent. Here the sample spans about 72,000 clones, around 84% being singletons. Source material: peripheral blood. Source of these receptors: a man between 65 and 79 years old with active or convalescent COVID-19.

V is TRBV11-1 and J is TRBJ2-7, with D possibly matching TRBD2 (6 bases). Trimming stripped 1 base from V and 3 bases from J, with 16 bases between. The CDR3 has 16 amino acids. Germline assignment: CDR1 SGHAT and CDR2 FQDESV (reference sequence). The CDR3 reads CASSLVRGKGRYEQYF. CDR3 bases: TGTGCCAGCAGCTTAGTACGGGGGAAAGGGCGCTACGAGCAGTACTTC.

The chain links TRBV3-1 (or the pseudogene TRBV3-2) to TRBJ2-7, with TRBD1 matching over 7 bases. Germline lookup yields CDR1 LGHDT and CDR2 YNNKEL (reference sequence). This CDR3 is built from 15 residues. V gave up 4 bases and J gave up 6 bases; unmatched junction bases: 12. This CDR3 reads CASSPYPGQRSEQYF. The CDR3, as DNA: TGTGCCAGCAGCCCCTACCCGGGACAGCGTAGCGAGCAGTACTTC.

The chain recombines TRBV19 with TRBJ2-4, with 8 bases fitting TRBD2. From germline, CDR1 is LNHDA and CDR2 SQIVND (reference sequence). Losses at the gene ends were 1 base for V and 12 bases for J; bases not matched to a gene: 14. The CDR3 is 16 residues long. CDR3 DNA: TGTGCCAGTAGTATAGCTCGAGGCCTAGCGGGTACACCTCAGTACTTC. Amino acid sequence: CASSIARGLAGTPQYF.

The chain links TRBV9 to TRBJ1-4, with no clear D. Looked up from germline, CDR1 is SGDLS and CDR2 is YYNGEE. Trimming removed 0 bases at V and 8 bases at J, with 23 bases between. This CDR3 is built from 18 residues. CDR3 protein: CASSVVGLNRAPKEKLFF. CDR3 DNA: TGTGCCAGCAGCGTAGTAGGACTGAATCGGGCCCCGAAAGAAAAACTGTTTTTT.

Here the CDR3 DNA reads TGCGCCAGCAGCTCCGGGATGAACACTGAAGCTTTCTTT. The encoded protein is CASSSGMNTEAFF. This chain connects TRBV5-1 to TRBJ1-1; unclear D gene. The CDR3 has 13 residues. Germline lookup yields CDR1 SGHRS and CDR2 YFSETQ. Trimming stripped 3 bases from V and 0 bases from J, with 6 bases between.

The chain couples TRBV7-9 to TRBJ2-7, with 10 bases identical to TRBD1. This CDR3 region has 14 residues. Germline values: CDR1 SEHNR, CDR2 FQNEAQ (reference sequence). After removal of 5 bases from V and 5 bases from J, the junction contained 6 bases not matched to a gene. The DNA of the CDR3 is TGTGCCAGCAGCCTGCCGGGACAGGGGAACGAGCAGTACTTC. It yields the protein CASSLPGQGNEQYF.

The V gene is TRBV28, the J gene TRBJ2-7; D might be TRBD1 (6 bases). This CDR3 spans 14 amino acids. The V gene's germline CDR1 is MDHEN and CDR2 SYDVKM. Between the trimmed V and J ends, which lost 5 bases and 3 bases, there was a span of 14 bases. The CDR3 bases are TGTGCCAGCAGTAGGGGGTCGGCCCACTACGAGCAGTACTTC. Translated, it gives CASSRGSAHYEQYF.

The V and J genes are TRBV11-3 and TRBJ2-7; D is unclear. With 0 bases removed from V and 0 bases from J, the gap between germline ends came to 15 bases. Per the germline V gene, CDR1 is SGHNT and CDR2 is YENEEA. CDR3 length equals 17 residues. The CDR3 nucleotides are TGTGCCAGCAGCTTAGAATTTGGGCTCACCAGCTCCTACGAGCAGTACTTC. Translating it yields CASSLEFGLTSSYEQYF.

The chain is built from TRBV9 and TRBJ1-2, with TRBD1 as a possible D gene (5 bases). CDR3 length: 14 residues. Germline V CDR1 and CDR2: SGDLS, YYNGEE. Trimming pared 0 bases from V and 3 bases from J, leaving 9 bases between. The CDR3 DNA sequence: TGTGCCAGCAGCGTAGGTGGGGGGGACTATGGCTACACCTTC. As protein: CASSVGGGDYGYTF.

The chain has TRBV19 and TRBJ1-5; 9 bases agree with TRBD1. This CDR3 is 15 amino acids long. Germline V gene sequence: CDR1 LNHDA, CDR2 SQIVND (reference sequence). V lost 3 bases to trimming and J lost 5 bases; unmatched junction nucleotides: 5. The CDR3 DNA sequence: TGTGCCAGTAGTATTGGACAGGGGTTTTATCAGCCCCAGCATTTT. It translates to CASSIGQGFYQPQHF.

The chain links TRBV16 to TRBJ2-2; maybe TRBD2 (5 bases). Germline V gives CDR1 KGHSY, CDR2 FQNENV. V lost 11 bases and J lost 0, with 13 bases in between. The CDR3 totals 14 residues. DNA for the CDR3: TGTGCCTCCCGAGGTAGCGCGAACACCGGGGAGCTGTTTTTT. Translation gives CASRGSANTGELFF.

Only one count was recorded for this clone. The genes are TRBV29-1 and TRBJ2-5; 9 bases match TRBD2. J lost 4 bases, V lost 2 bases, and 2 bases had no gene match. CDR3 length: 13 amino acids. Germline lookup yields CDR1 SQVTM and CDR2 ANQGSEA. The CDR3 DNA reads TGCAGCGTTGAACCTAGCGGGACAGAGACCCAGTACTTC. Translated: CSVEPSGTETQYF.